This T cell receptor beta chain was obtained from a study of blood T cell repertoires in COVID-19. Study-wide background: Spain, Italy and the United States supplied samples that represented acute and convalescent COVID-19.

This CDR3 has 15 residues. Germline-derived CDR1 and CDR2 are SGHDT and YYEEEE. Unmatched junction bases numbered 5, after V lost 3 bases and J lost 6 bases. Original methodology: Estimation of nucleated cell counts was performed using reference gene primer amplification. Data came from immunoSEQ multiplex PCR; TCRdb stores just in-frame clones and leaves some out. The V and J calls and the clone size are those of that table, but D and trimming were determined from the DNA. The data contain roughly 260,000 clones, about 89% of them singletons. The chain joins TRBV5-6 to TRBJ1-6; TRBD1 agrees at 8 bases. The clonotype comes from a man aged 40-49 years who had recovered from COVID-19. Sequencing was carried out using peripheral blood. The CDR3 nucleotides are TGTGCCAGCAGCTCACAGGGGGTAATTAATTCACCCCTCCACTTT. This sequence encodes CASSSQGVINSPLHF.